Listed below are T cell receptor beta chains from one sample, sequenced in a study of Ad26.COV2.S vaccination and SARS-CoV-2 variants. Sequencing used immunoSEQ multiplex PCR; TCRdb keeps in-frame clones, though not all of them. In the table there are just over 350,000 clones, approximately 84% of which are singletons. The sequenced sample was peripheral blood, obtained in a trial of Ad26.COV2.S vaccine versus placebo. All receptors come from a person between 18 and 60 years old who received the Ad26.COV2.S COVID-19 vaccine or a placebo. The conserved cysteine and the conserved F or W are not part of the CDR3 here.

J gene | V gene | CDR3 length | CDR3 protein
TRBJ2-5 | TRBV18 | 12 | ASSPKVRQETQY
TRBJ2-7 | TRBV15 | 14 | ATSRDINLPIYEQY
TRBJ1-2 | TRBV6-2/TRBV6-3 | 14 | ASSPGWDRFDYGYT
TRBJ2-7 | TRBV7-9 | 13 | ASSFASVFSYEQY
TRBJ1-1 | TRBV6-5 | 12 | ASSLSGYDTEAF
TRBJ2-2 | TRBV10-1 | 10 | ASSDPTGELF
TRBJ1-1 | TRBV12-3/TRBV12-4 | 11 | ASATQGGTEAF
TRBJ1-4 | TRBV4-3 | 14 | ASSQDRGVGNEKLF
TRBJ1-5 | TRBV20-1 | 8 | SAGGSPQH
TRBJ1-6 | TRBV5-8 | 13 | ASSLGQGYNSPLH
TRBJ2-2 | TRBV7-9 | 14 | ASSPPQDANTGELF
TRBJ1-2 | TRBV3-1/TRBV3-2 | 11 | ASRVRGERGYT
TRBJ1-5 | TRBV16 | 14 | ASSQSRGFSNQPQH
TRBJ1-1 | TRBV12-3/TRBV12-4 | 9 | ASGQNTEAF
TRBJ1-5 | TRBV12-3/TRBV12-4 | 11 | ASSFFTDQPQH
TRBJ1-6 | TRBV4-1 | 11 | ASSRNRREPLH
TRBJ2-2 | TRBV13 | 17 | ASSVNSPLAGENTGELF
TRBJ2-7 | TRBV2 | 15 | ASRRESDRIFSYEQY
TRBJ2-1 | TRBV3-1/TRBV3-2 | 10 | ASSTLGNEQF
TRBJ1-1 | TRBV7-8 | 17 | ASSLALDRGSSRGTEAF